This TCR beta chain is drawn from a study of blood T cell repertoires in COVID-19. Study context: From the United States, Italy and Spain came samples of acute and convalescent COVID-19. T cells, B-cell-depleted T cells, or PBMCs supplied cDNA or gDNA.

The method was immunoSEQ multiplex PCR; TCRdb's version includes in-frame clones alone and lacks a portion of them. The table has hundreds of thousands of clones, 86% seen once. CDR1 and CDR2 (germline): SGHDT, YYEEEE. V gave up 0 bases and J gave up 3 bases, with 12 bases separating them. The CDR3 consists of 15 residues. The sequence was obtained from a woman aged 30 to 39 with active or convalescent COVID-19. J is TRBJ1-2 and V is TRBV5-6; D perhaps matches TRBD1 (6 bases). The sample comprised peripheral blood. The chain's CDR3 is CASSLGAGVDYGYTF. As DNA, the CDR3 is TGTGCCAGCAGCTTGGGGGCAGGGGTGGACTATGGCTACACCTTC.